The rows below give T cell receptor beta chains drawn from one sample of a study of cytomegalovirus exposure and HLA in healthy donors. The table came from immunoSEQ multiplex PCR; TCRdb's copy has only in-frame clones and leaves some out. The specimen's table records 65,000 to 95,000 clones. The sequenced sample consisted of PBMCs. The receptors shown here come from a man under 40 in good health and CMV-seronegative. Each CDR3 is given with its conserved first and last residue. The D gene is left open where the match is weak.

v_gene,j_gene,len,d_gene,CDR3nt,CDR3aa
TRBV7-6,TRBJ2-7,15,.,TGTGCCAGCAGCTTGTGGAGGGGTTCAATCCACGAGCAGTACTTC,CASSLWRGSIHEQYF
TRBV6-1,TRBJ2-2,14,.,TGTGCCAGCAGGCGGGATCTGAACACCGGGGAGCTGTTTTTT,CASRRDLNTGELFF
TRBV4-1,TRBJ2-3,13,.,TGCGCCAGCAGCCGATTAGGGGGTGATACGCAGTATTTT,CASSRLGGDTQYF
TRBV6-5,TRBJ1-1,15,TRBD1,TGTGCCAGCACCCCAGTTGGACAGGGAAGGACTGAAGCTTTCTTT,CASTPVGQGRTEAFF
TRBV19,TRBJ1-1,14,.,TGTGCCAGTAGTATTAATTCCGCGCTGTCGGAAGCTTTCTTT,CASSINSALSEAFF
TRBV11-1,TRBJ2-5,15,TRBD2,TGTGCCAGCAGCGTCCTAGGACTAGTGATGGAGACCCAGTACTTC,CASSVLGLVMETQYF
TRBV19,TRBJ1-5,18,TRBD1,TGTGCCAGTAGTATGGGACAGGAGGGGGGGTATCGCAATCAGCCCCAGCATTTT,CASSMGQEGGYRNQPQHF
TRBV9,TRBJ1-2,15,.,TGTGCCAGCAGCGTAGGGGCCAACACTAACTATGGCTACACCTTC,CASSVGANTNYGYTF
TRBV25-1,TRBJ1-2,14,.,TGTGCCAGCAGTGAATCCCACAGGGACTATGGCTACACCTTC,CASSESHRDYGYTF
TRBV2,TRBJ2-7,18,TRBD1,TGTGCCAGCAGAACTAGGGGACAGGGGGAGGTTTCCTCCTACGAGCAGTACTTC,CASRTRGQGEVSSYEQYF
TRBV9,TRBJ2-1,16,TRBD2,TGTGCCAGCAGCACCCAACCGGGACTAGCGGGAGGGCCGCAGTTCTTC,CASSTQPGLAGGPQFF
TRBV15,TRBJ1-5,18,TRBD1,TGTGCCACCAGAACCGACAGGGGAAAACCCTATAGCAATCAGCCCCAGCATTTT,CATRTDRGKPYSNQPQHF
TRBV5-4,TRBJ1-1,14,.,TGTGCCAGCAGCTTGAGAGGGATGAACACTGAAGCTTTCTTT,CASSLRGMNTEAFF
TRBV5-1,TRBJ1-2,14,.,TGCGCCAGCAGCTTGGGGACACCAAACTATGGCTACACCTTC,CASSLGTPNYGYTF
TRBV19,TRBJ1-1,12,.,TGTGCCAGCAGTATGGAGTATACTGAAGCTTTCTTT,CASSMEYTEAFF
TRBV4-2,TRBJ1-4,18,TRBD1,TGTGCCAGCAGCGTCACCCCGGACAGGTACCAACCTAATGAAAAACTGTTTTTT,CASSVTPDRYQPNEKLFF
TRBV5-1,TRBJ2-7,15,.,TGCGCCAGCAGCGTCCACGGCTCACTGGGCGACGAGCAGTACTTC,CASSVHGSLGDEQYF
TRBV18,TRBJ2-1,14,.,TGTGCCAGCTCACCACCGGGTAGCAGCGATGAGCAGTTCTTC,CASSPPGSSDEQFF
TRBV10-3,TRBJ1-1,12,.,TGTGCCATCAGTGAATACGGACAAAAAGCTTTCTTT,CAISEYGQKAFF
TRBV7-6,TRBJ2-7,15,TRBD1,TGTGCCAGCAGCCCCCGGACAGGTTTCTCCTACGAGCAGTACTTC,CASSPRTGFSYEQYF
TRBV5-8,TRBJ2-1,17,TRBD2,TGTGCCAGCAGCTTCTACTTCATTAGCGGGGCAAACAATGAGCAGTTCTTC,CASSFYFISGANNEQFF
TRBV6-5,TRBJ1-2,12,TRBD1,TGTGCCAGCAGGTTGAGGGGGCTTGGCTACACCTTC,CASRLRGLGYTF
TRBV5-4,TRBJ1-1,13,.,TGTGCCAGCTCACCGACAGGGAACACTGAAGCTTTCTTT,CASSPTGNTEAFF
TRBV9,TRBJ2-1,17,TRBD2,TGTGCCAGCAGCGTAGGCGGGGCGGGGGTCTCCTACAATGAGCAGTTCTTC,CASSVGGAGVSYNEQFF
TRBV6-5,TRBJ1-1,10,.,TGTGCCAGCGGGGGGGCGTGGGCTTTCTTT,CASGGAWAFF
TRBV29-1,TRBJ1-5,14,TRBD1,TGCAGCGCCCGGACAGGGGGCTCCACTCAGCCCCAGCATTTT,CSARTGGSTQPQHF
TRBV4-3,TRBJ2-3,18,TRBD2,TGCGCCAGCAGCCAAGATAGGCGGCGGGAGCTGGGGACAGATACGCAGTATTTT,CASSQDRRRELGTDTQYF
TRBV7-9,TRBJ2-7,15,.,TGTGCCAGCACCTGGGAGGCCCGAAAGGAGGACGAGCAGTACTTC,CASTWEARKEDEQYF
TRBV4-2,TRBJ2-6,18,TRBD2,TGTGCCAGCAGATACCCCGGGACTAGCGCTAACGGGGCCAACGTCCTGACTTTC,CASRYPGTSANGANVLTF
TRBV5-1,TRBJ1-4,16,.,TGCGCCAGCAGCTTGGACGGTTCTGCAACTAATGAAAAACTGTTTTTT,CASSLDGSATNEKLFF
TRBV5-1,TRBJ1-2,15,.,TGCGCCAGCAGCTGGGGTGGCGGGGGGATTCTTGGCTACACCTTC,CASSWGGGGILGYTF
TRBV6-1,TRBJ2-1,14,.,TGTGCCAGCCTTCCGAGCATCGTTAACAATGAGCAGTTCTTC,CASLPSIVNNEQFF
TRBV5-6,TRBJ2-7,14,.,TGTGCCAGCAGCTACGGACTTACACCCTACGAGCAGTACTTC,CASSYGLTPYEQYF
TRBV5-1,TRBJ2-5,15,.,TGCGCCAGCAGCTTAACACTAGTGGGCGACGAGACCCAGTACTTC,CASSLTLVGDETQYF
TRBV2,TRBJ1-2,17,TRBD1,TGTGCCAGCAGTGAAGCGCGGAGAGGGGGCGTTTACTATGGCTACACCTTC,CASSEARRGGVYYGYTF
TRBV7-2,TRBJ1-5,14,.,TGTGCCAGCAGCTTAGACAGCTTCAATCAGCCCCAGCATTTT,CASSLDSFNQPQHF
TRBV19,TRBJ1-5,16,.,TGTGCCAGTAGTATAGGAAGGGGATTCGCCAATCAGCCCCAGCATTTT,CASSIGRGFANQPQHF
TRBV7-8,TRBJ2-3,15,.,TGTGCCAGCAGCCCGCTAGCGACTAGCACAGATACGCAGTATTTT,CASSPLATSTDTQYF
TRBV6-5,TRBJ1-5,15,.,TGTGCCAGCAGGGGGGCCTCTATCCCAAATCAGCCCCAGCATTTT,CASRGASIPNQPQHF
TRBV6-5,TRBJ2-3,15,TRBD1,TGTGCCAGCAGGCCCAGACAGGGGGCCACAGATACGCAGTATTTT,CASRPRQGATDTQYF
TRBV29-1,TRBJ2-1,11,.,TGCAGCGTGCCGGGGTTTGGCGAGCAGTTCTTC,CSVPGFGEQFF
TRBV18,TRBJ1-1,15,.,TGTGCCAGCTCATCCGCCGAGGCCCGGGGCACTGAAGCTTTCTTT,CASSSAEARGTEAFF
TRBV2,TRBJ2-7,16,TRBD1,TGTGCCAGCAGTGGGGCCCGGGACAGATACACCTACGAGCAGTACTTC,CASSGARDRYTYEQYF
TRBV28,TRBJ2-5,14,.,TGTGCCAGCAGTTTGAGAGGGGGACAAGAGACCCAGTACTTC,CASSLRGGQETQYF
TRBV5-5,TRBJ1-2,14,.,TGTGCCAGCAGCAAAGCCCCCCACGGGTATGGCTACACCTTC,CASSKAPHGYGYTF
TRBV4-3,TRBJ2-1,18,TRBD2,TGCGCCAGCAGCCAAGGAATGGTGGGCGGGAGGGCCTACAATGAGCAGTTCTTC,CASSQGMVGGRAYNEQFF
TRBV7-9,TRBJ1-2,15,.,TGTGCCAGCAGCCCAAGGGGGGGCCCTAACTATGGCTACACCTTC,CASSPRGGPNYGYTF
TRBV5-6,TRBJ1-3,14,.,TGTGCCAGCAGCCCTGGGCGACAGGGAAACACCATATATTTT,CASSPGRQGNTIYF
TRBV6-5,TRBJ2-3,12,.,TGTGCCAGCCAGGGTCTATGGGATACGCAGTATTTT,CASQGLWDTQYF
TRBV6-5,TRBJ1-2,15,TRBD1,TGTGCCAGCATCCTCCGCAGGGGGTGGGACTATGGCTACACCTTC,CASILRRGWDYGYTF
TRBV20-1,TRBJ2-3,11,.,TGCAGTGCTATATATCAGGGTACGCAGTATTTT,CSAIYQGTQYF
TRBV7-2,TRBJ2-5,16,TRBD2,TGTGCCAGCAGCCCAAGGACTAGCGGGGGCGGGGAGACCCAGTACTTC,CASSPRTSGGGETQYF
TRBV2,TRBJ1-1,11,.,TGTGCCAGCAGGCGTGGGGAGGCAGCTTTCTTT,CASRRGEAAFF
TRBV7-9,TRBJ1-4,15,TRBD1,TGTGCCAGCAGCCCACCGACAGGGTCTAATGAAAAACTGTTTTTT,CASSPPTGSNEKLFF
TRBV6-1,TRBJ2-3,14,.,TGTGCCAGCAGACTAGATAGGAGCACAGATACGCAGTATTTT,CASRLDRSTDTQYF
TRBV4-2,TRBJ2-4,20,.,TGTGCCAGCAGCCAAGACGTTAGACTCCGCCCCCCGCTAGCCAAAAACATTCAGTACTTC,CASSQDVRLRPPLAKNIQYF
TRBV27,TRBJ2-7,15,TRBD1,TGTGCCAGCAGTCACGAGGGGACAGGGGTGGACGAGCAGTACTTC,CASSHEGTGVDEQYF
TRBV19,TRBJ2-1,14,TRBD2,TGTGCCAGCGCTACCGGGACTAGCGGATTGGCGCAGTTCTTC,CASATGTSGLAQFF